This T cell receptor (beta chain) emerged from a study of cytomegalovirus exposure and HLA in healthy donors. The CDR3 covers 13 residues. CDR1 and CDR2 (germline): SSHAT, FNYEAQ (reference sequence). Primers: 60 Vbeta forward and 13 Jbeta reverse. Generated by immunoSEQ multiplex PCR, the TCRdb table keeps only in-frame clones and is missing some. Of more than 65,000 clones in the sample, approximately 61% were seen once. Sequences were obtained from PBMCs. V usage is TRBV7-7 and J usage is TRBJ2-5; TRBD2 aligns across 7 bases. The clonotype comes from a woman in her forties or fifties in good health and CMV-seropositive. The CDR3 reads CASGLGSGETQYF. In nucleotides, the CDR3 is TGTGCTAGCGGGCTCGGCAGTGGAGAGACCCAGTACTTC.